Presented here are 17 T cell receptor beta chains from one specimen sequenced in a study of cytomegalovirus exposure and HLA in healthy donors. PCR amplification relied on 60 Vbeta primers (plus 13 Jbeta primers). Method: immunoSEQ multiplex PCR; TCRdb's copy keeps in-frame clones and lacks some. The sample lists more than 70,000 clones, 77% occurring once. The specimen was PBMCs. The source is a man aged 50 or older in good health and CMV-seropositive.

In regard to this clone: Compared with germline, one end of the junction differs, possibly owing to a read error. This sequence joins TRBV5-1 and TRBJ2-6, with a tentative D call TRBD1 (5 bases). The CDR3 has 13 residues. The germline CDR1 and CDR2 sequences are SGHRS and YFSETQ. The chain's CDR3 is CASSSLGANGLTF. Written as DNA, the CDR3 is TGCGCCAGCAGCAGTTTAGGGGCCAACGGCCTGACTTTC.

The chain recombines TRBV7-8 with TRBJ1-1, with a possible D match to TRBD1 (5 bases). V gave up 1 base and J gave up 4 bases, with 19 bases separating them. Germline V gene data show CDR1 as SGHVS and CDR2 as FQNEAQ. The CDR3 loop spans 17 amino acids. The CDR3 loop is CASSLERATRGSTEAFF. The CDR3 DNA reads TGTGCCAGCAGCTTAGAGAGGGCTACCCGGGGGAGCACTGAAGCTTTCTTT.

This clone appeared a single time. The V gene is TRBV27, the J gene TRBJ2-7; TRBD2 is a possible D gene (5 bases). CDR1 and CDR2 from the germline V gene are MNHEY and SMNVEV (reference sequence). V gave up 4 bases and J gave up 2 bases, with 15 bases separating them. The CDR3 has 15 amino acids. CDR3 amino acids: CASSSPRDLTYEQYF. Here the CDR3 DNA reads TGTGCCAGCAGTTCCCCCCGGGATCTAACCTACGAGCAGTACTTC.

This clone showed up just once. The chain couples TRBV11-3 to TRBJ2-4; TRBD1 aligns across 7 bases. The V and J ends lost 7 bases and 15 bases, in that order; junction bases with no gene match: 12. This CDR3 comprises 12 residues. Germline CDR1 SGHNT, CDR2 YENEEA. The chain's CDR3 is CASTLGGPRVYF. In DNA form, the CDR3 reads TGTGCCAGCACTTTAGGGGGCCCTCGGGTGTACTTC.

V and J are TRBV19 and TRBJ1-1; D is uncertain. Germline CDR1 LNHDA, CDR2 SQIVND (reference sequence). Trimming shortened V by 8 bases and J by 7 bases, and 20 bases separated the two germline ends. The CDR3 covers 14 residues. In DNA form, the CDR3 reads TGTGCCAGTTCTCTTCGGGAAGTGGGCCTTGAAGCTTTCTTT. Translated, it gives CASSLREVGLEAFF.

The genes are TRBV7-9 and TRBJ2-1; weak D call: TRBD2 (6 bases). Germline V gives CDR1 SEHNR, CDR2 FQNEAQ (reference sequence). The V end lost 3 bases, the J end lost 7 bases, and 7 bases lay between the germline ends. This CDR3 spans 12 amino acids. In DNA, the CDR3 is TGTGCCAGCAGCTTGACTAGTAATGAGCAGTTCTTC. This translates into CASSLTSNEQFF.

This chain uses TRBV5-1 with TRBJ1-1; a weak D match, TRBD1 (6 bases). The germline V gene encodes CDR1 SGHRS and CDR2 YFSETQ. This CDR3 contains 13 residues. V gave up 2 bases and J gave up 5 bases, with 10 bases separating them. CDR3 nucleotides: TGCGCCAGCAGCTTTCAGGGGAGAACTGAAGCTTTCTTT. This sequence encodes CASSFQGRTEAFF.

CDR3 region: CASSQGNTEAFF. CDR3 DNA: TGTGCCAGTAGCCAGGGGAACACTGAAGCTTTCTTT. The gene calls are TRBV19 and TRBJ1-1; D may be TRBD1 (5 bases). The CDR3 spans 12 residues. Germline V lookup: CDR1 LNHDA, CDR2 SQIVND (reference sequence). Trimming cost V 6 bases and J 1 base, with 6 bases left between them.

The chain is built from TRBV5-4 and TRBJ2-7, with D perhaps matching TRBD1 (6 bases). CDR1 SGHNT and CDR2 YYREEE come from the germline V gene (reference sequence). Trimming left V 2 bases short and J 3 bases short, with 9 bases between. The CDR3 consists of 13 residues. CDR3 nucleotides: TGTGCCAGCAGCTTAATAGGGGGCTACGAGCAGTACTTC. Translating gives CASSLIGGYEQYF. Full variable domain (remainder filled in from reference TRBV5-4 and TRBJ2-7): ETGVTQSPTHLIKTRGQQVTLRCSSQSGHNTVSWYQQALGQGPQFIFQYYREEENGRGNFPPRFSGLQFPNYSSELNVNALELDDSALYLCASSLIGGYEQYFGPGTRLTVT.

This clone was recorded once. The CDR3 DNA is TGCAGTGCTAGCGGGAGAGCCGAGCAGTACTTC. It yields the protein CSASGRAEQYF. The chain combines TRBV20-1 with TRBJ2-7; possible D gene TRBD2, 6 bases. V was cut by 3 bases and J by 6 bases, with 9 bases left in between. Looked up from germline, CDR1 is DFQATT and CDR2 is SNEGSKA (reference sequence). CDR3 length equals 11 residues.

V and J are TRBV12-5 and TRBJ2-1; 7 nucleotides align to TRBD2. V lost 2 bases and J lost 0; bases outside the gene matches: 7. The germline gives CDR1 LGHNT, CDR2 FRNRAP. The CDR3 is 17 amino acids. This CDR3 reads CASGLIGTISSYNEQFF. CDR3 sequence (DNA): TGTGCTAGTGGTTTGATCGGGACTATTTCCTCCTACAATGAGCAGTTCTTC.

This chain links TRBV27 with TRBJ2-1; D gene ambiguous. CDR1 is MNHEY and CDR2 is SMNVEV in the germline V gene (reference sequence). The length of the CDR3 is 14 residues. V gave up 8 bases and J gave up 2 bases, with 13 bases separating them. The CDR3 loop reads CASGLMPTYNEQFF. The CDR3 nucleotides read TGTGCCAGCGGGCTGATGCCCACCTACAATGAGCAGTTCTTC.

This clone was seen a single time. The J gene is TRBJ2-2, the V gene TRBV6-6; TRBD2 agrees at 7 bases. The trim removed 9 bases at V and 6 bases at J, leaving 10 bases unmatched. CDR1 is MNHNY and CDR2 is SVGAGI in the germline V gene (reference sequence). The CDR3 loop spans 14 amino acids. CDR3 bases: TGTGCCAGTGGACCCGGGACTATACCCGGGGAGCTGTTTTTT. Protein product: CASGPGTIPGELFF.

The CDR3 region is CASSAGAVDTQYF. The CDR3, as DNA: TGTGCCAGCAGTGCTGGGGCCGTAGATACGCAGTATTTT. The chain is built from TRBV6-4 and TRBJ2-3, with TRBD1 as a possible D gene (5 bases). Per the germline V gene, CDR1 is MRHNA and CDR2 is SNTAGT. The length of the CDR3 is 13 residues. Between the trimmed V and J ends, which lost 4 bases and 5 bases, there was a span of 10 bases.

The chain carries TRBV18 and TRBJ1-3; D not resolved. V was trimmed by 3 bases and J by 0 bases, leaving 15 bases between them. In germline, CDR1 is KGHSH, CDR2 LQKENI. CDR3 size: 17 residues. CDR3 residues: CASSPEGPPLSGNTIYF. CDR3 coding DNA: TGTGCCAGCTCACCCGAGGGTCCCCCTCTCTCTGGAAACACCATATATTTT.

This clone appeared a few times. This chain joins TRBV4-3 and TRBJ2-7, with a possible D match to TRBD2 (5 bases). The CDR3 has 14 amino acids. V was shortened by 4 bases and J by 0 bases, with 10 bases between the two germline ends. The germline gives CDR1 LGHNA, CDR2 YSLEER. This chain's CDR3 is CASSLGRDSYEQYF. CDR3 sequence (DNA): TGCGCCAGCAGCCTCGGACGGGACTCCTACGAGCAGTACTTC.

CDR3 region: CASSPPGTGGLSNYGYTF. The CDR3, as DNA: TGTGCCAGCTCACCACCGGGGACAGGGGGCTTGTCGAACTATGGCTACACCTTC. The chain combines TRBV18 with TRBJ1-2, with TRBD1 matching 12 bases. The germline V gene has CDR1 KGHSH and CDR2 LQKENI. Trimming cost V 0 bases and J 2 bases; bases outside gene matches: 7. The CDR3 spans 18 residues.